The TCR beta chain under discussion was sequenced for a study of Ad26.COV2.S vaccination and SARS-CoV-2 variants. CDR1 is SGHNT, CDR2 YYREEE, per germline (reference sequence). V lost 2 bases to trimming and J lost 4 bases, with 18 bases between them. CDR3 size: 17 residues. About this clone: The antigen is undetermined.

Noted treatment: about 20 received Ad26.COV2.S at low or high dose, single or two shots; roughly five received placebo; per-sample allocation not given. Sampling was performed 63 days after the first vaccine or placebo injection. Based in Boston, the donor was an adult of 18-55 years. TCRdb keeps only in-frame clones here, not all; method: immunoSEQ multiplex PCR. The sample has about 350,000 clones, 88% seen once. Study-level points and caveats: Measurements of TCR breadth and depth may have given underestimates of the total T cell responses.

V and J are TRBV5-4 and TRBJ1-4, with a weak D call TRBD1 (6 bases). The source material was peripheral blood, sampled in a trial of Ad26.COV2.S vaccine versus placebo. The receptor comes from a person between 18 and 65 years old who received the Ad26.COV2.S COVID-19 vaccine or a placebo. CDR3 sequence: CASSFYQGGSLNEKLFF. As DNA, the CDR3 is TGTGCCAGCAGCTTTTATCAAGGGGGGTCCCTTAATGAAAAACTGTTTTTT. The full variable domain, rest sourced from reference TRBV5-4 and TRBJ1-4, is ETGVTQSPTHLIKTRGQQVTLRCSSQSGHNTVSWYQQALGQGPQFIFQYYREEENGRGNFPPRFSGLQFPNYSSELNVNALELDDSALYLCASSFYQGGSLNEKLFFGSGTQLSVL.